A single sample is the source of the 8 T cell receptor beta chains below, sequenced in a study of CD8+ T cells in alopecia areata. RNA, once extracted, was reverse transcribed into cDNA for use as the sequencing template. Some clones are missing from TCRdb's copy, which holds only in-frame ones; the method was immunoSEQ multiplex PCR. The sample carries roughly 150,000 clones, approximately 60% recorded once. The sample was CD4+ T cells sorted from blood. The receptors shown here come from a human donor in good health.

The table lists this clone with a count of one. CDR3 nucleotides: TGCAGTGCCTTACTCGGAGGTGAGCAGTTCTTC. This gives the protein CSALLGGEQFF. The chain employs TRBV20-1 and TRBJ2-1, with D maybe TRBD2 (5 bases). The CDR3 has 11 amino acids. Trimming stripped 6 bases from V and 9 bases from J, with 12 bases between. The germline V gene has CDR1 DFQATT and CDR2 SNEGSKA (reference sequence).

The CDR3 loop reads CASGSLANTGELFF. The CDR3 region has the DNA TGCGCCAGCGGATCCCTAGCGAACACCGGGGAGCTGTTTTTT. The V and J genes are TRBV5-1 and TRBJ2-2; D unresolved. The germline gives CDR1 SGHRS, CDR2 YFSETQ. V was clipped by 7 bases and J by 0 bases, with 10 bases between them. CDR3 length equals 14 residues.

The V call is TRBV4-1, the J call TRBJ2-1; no reliable D call. Germline V lookup: CDR1 MGHRA, CDR2 YSYEKL. The CDR3 totals 17 residues. V was shortened by 1 base and J by 8 bases, with 21 bases between the two germline ends. Here the CDR3 reads CASSQGKGAWRGDEQFF. The CDR3 DNA reads TGCGCCAGCAGCCAAGGGAAGGGCGCATGGAGAGGCGATGAGCAGTTCTTC.

Only a few counts were recorded for this clone. V gene TRBV7-2 combines with J gene TRBJ2-1; 8 positions agree with TRBD2. CDR1 and CDR2 (germline): SGHTA, FQGNSA. Trimming at V came to 5 bases and at J to 9 bases, leaving 6 bases not matched to a gene. CDR3 length equals 13 residues. CDR3 amino acids: CASSNPSGSEQFF. The DNA of the CDR3 is TGTGCCAGCAGCAACCCAAGCGGGAGTGAGCAGTTCTTC.

This clone was seen only a few times. The chain uses TRBV5-4 and TRBJ2-6; D possibly corresponds to TRBD1 (5 bases). The CDR3 runs 14 residues. V was pared by 6 bases and J by 3 bases, with 10 bases between. Germline V gene lookup returns CDR1 SGHNT and CDR2 YYREEE (reference sequence). The DNA of the CDR3 is TGTGCCAGCAAGACAGCATATGGGGCCAACGTCCTGACTTTC. Translating gives CASKTAYGANVLTF.

V gene TRBV27 combines with J gene TRBJ2-3; D is unclear. This CDR3 region has 13 residues. The germline gives CDR1 MNHEY, CDR2 SMNVEV (reference sequence). V shed 6 bases and J shed 4 bases, with 11 bases lying between them. The CDR3 DNA sequence: TGTGCCAGCAGGTCGATACTCTCAGATACGCAGTATTTT. It is translated as CASRSILSDTQYF.

In its sample, this clone was seen a few times. This CDR3 reads CASSALYQPQHF. CDR3 in DNA: TGTGCCAGTAGTGCCCTGTATCAGCCCCAGCATTTT. The chain links TRBV19 to TRBJ1-5, with D unresolved. The CDR3 consists of 12 residues. Per the germline V gene, CDR1 is LNHDA and CDR2 is SQIVND (reference sequence). Trimming cost V 5 bases and J 5 bases, with 7 bases left between them.

This clone turned up a few times. This sequence joins TRBV29-1 and TRBJ2-1; 8 positions match TRBD1. Germline assignment: CDR1 SQVTM and CDR2 ANQGSEA. J was trimmed by 7 bases and V by 7 bases; bases with no gene match: 6. This CDR3 has 12 residues. For the CDR3, the DNA is TGCAGCGCCGGACAGGGTAGGAATGAGCAGTTCTTC. Translating it yields CSAGQGRNEQFF.